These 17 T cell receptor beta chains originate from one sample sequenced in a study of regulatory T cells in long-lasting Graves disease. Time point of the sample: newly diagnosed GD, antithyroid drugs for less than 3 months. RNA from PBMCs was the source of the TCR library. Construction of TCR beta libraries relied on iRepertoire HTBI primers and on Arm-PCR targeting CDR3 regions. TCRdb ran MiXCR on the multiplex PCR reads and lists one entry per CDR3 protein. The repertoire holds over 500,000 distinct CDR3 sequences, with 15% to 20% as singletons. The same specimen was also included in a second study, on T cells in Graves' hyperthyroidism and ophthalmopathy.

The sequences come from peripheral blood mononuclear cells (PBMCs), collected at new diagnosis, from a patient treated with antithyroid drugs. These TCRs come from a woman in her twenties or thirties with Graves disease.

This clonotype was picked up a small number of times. The CDR3 nucleotides are TGTGCCAGCAGCCAGACCGGTGGTTATTCACCCCTCCACTTT. This encodes CASSQTGGYSPLHF. The rearrangement joins TRBV7-6 to TRBJ1-6; D gene uncertain. The CDR3 is made up of 14 amino acids. The germline CDR1 and CDR2 sequences are SGHVS and FNYEAQ. V gave up 5 bases and J gave up 8 bases, with 13 bases separating them.

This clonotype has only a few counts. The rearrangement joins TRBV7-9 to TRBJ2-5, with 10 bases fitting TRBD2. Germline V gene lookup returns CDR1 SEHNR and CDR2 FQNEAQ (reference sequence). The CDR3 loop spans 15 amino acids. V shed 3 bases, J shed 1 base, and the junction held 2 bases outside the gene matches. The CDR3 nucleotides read TGTGCCAGCAGCTTGGCTAGCGGGGGCCAAGAGACCCAGTACTTC. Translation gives CASSLASGGQETQYF.

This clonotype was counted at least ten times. The CDR3 bases are TGTGCCAGCAGTGAAGGTTGGCCTAGTTCATTAGAGACCCAGTACTTC. It specifies CASSEGWPSSLETQYF. V gene TRBV2 combines with J gene TRBJ2-5; unclear D gene. V was trimmed by 1 base and J by 4 bases, leaving 16 bases between them. CDR1 is SNHLY, CDR2 FYNNEI, per germline. The CDR3 runs to 16 residues.

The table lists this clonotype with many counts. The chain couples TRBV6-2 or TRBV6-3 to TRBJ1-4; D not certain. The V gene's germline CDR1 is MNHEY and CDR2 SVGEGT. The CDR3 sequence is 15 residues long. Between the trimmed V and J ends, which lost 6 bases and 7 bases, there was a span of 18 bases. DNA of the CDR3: TGTGCCAGCAGCTACGCGGGCCTCAGCGGTGAAAAACTGTTTTTT. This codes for CASSYAGLSGEKLFF.

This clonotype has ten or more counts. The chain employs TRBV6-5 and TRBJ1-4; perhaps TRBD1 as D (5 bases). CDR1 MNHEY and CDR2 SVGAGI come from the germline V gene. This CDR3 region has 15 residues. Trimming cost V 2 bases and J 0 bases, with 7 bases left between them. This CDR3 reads CASSYAGATNEKLFF. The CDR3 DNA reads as TGTGCCAGCAGTTACGCGGGGGCAACTAATGAAAAACTGTTTTTT.

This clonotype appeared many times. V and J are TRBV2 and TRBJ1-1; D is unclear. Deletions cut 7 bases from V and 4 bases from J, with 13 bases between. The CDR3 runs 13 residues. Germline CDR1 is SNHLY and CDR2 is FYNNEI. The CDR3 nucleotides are TGTGCCAGCATGTATAGGGCCCTCACTGAAGCTTTCTTT. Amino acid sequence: CASMYRALTEAFF.

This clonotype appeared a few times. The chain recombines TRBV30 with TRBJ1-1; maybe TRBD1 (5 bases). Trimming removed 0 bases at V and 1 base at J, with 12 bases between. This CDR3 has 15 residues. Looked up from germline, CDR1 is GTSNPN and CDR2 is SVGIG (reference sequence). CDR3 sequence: CAWSVGGVRNTEAFF. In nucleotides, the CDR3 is TGTGCCTGGAGTGTGGGGGGGGTAAGGAACACTGAAGCTTTCTTT.

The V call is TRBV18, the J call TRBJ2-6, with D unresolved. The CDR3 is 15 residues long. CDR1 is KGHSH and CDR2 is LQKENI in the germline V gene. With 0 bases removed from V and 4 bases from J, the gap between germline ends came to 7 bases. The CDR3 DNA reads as TGTGCCAGCTCACCACCGGCGTTAGGGGCCAACGTCCTGACTTTC. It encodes CASSPPALGANVLTF.

This CDR3 reads CASSAAYTPNEQYF. CDR3 DNA sequence: TGCGCCAGCAGCGCCGCTTATACGCCGAACGAGCAGTACTTC. The rearrangement uses TRBV5-1 and TRBJ2-7; D gene unclear. Looked up from germline, CDR1 is SGHRS and CDR2 is YFSETQ. This CDR3 is built from 14 residues. Trimming left V 4 bases short and J 5 bases short, with 16 bases between.

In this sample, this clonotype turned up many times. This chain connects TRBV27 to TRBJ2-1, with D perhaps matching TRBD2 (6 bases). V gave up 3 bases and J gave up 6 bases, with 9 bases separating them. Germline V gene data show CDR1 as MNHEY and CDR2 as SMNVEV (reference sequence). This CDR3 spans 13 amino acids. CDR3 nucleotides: TGTGCCAGCAGTTTCGGGGGAAGCAATGAGCAGTTCTTC. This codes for CASSFGGSNEQFF.

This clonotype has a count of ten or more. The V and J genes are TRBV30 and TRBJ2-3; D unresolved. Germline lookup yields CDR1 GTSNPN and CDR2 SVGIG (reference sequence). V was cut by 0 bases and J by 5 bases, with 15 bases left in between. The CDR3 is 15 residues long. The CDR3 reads CAWSVGPHGLDTQYF. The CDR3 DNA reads TGTGCCTGGAGTGTTGGACCACACGGCCTAGATACGCAGTATTTT.

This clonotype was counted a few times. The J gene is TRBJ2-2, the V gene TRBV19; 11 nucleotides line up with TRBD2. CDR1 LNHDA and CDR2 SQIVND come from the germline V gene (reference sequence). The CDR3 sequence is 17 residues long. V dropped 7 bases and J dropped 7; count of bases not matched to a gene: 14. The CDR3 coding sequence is TGTGCCAGTACCAGATCACTAGCGGGAGTCCGTAGCGGGGAGCTGTTTTTT. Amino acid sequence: CASTRSLAGVRSGELFF.

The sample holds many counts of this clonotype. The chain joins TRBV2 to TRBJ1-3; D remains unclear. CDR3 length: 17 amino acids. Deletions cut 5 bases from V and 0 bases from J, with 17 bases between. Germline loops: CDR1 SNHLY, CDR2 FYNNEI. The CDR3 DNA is TGTGCCAGCAGTTTGATGCAGGCAACAATCTCTGGAAACACCATATATTTT. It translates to CASSLMQATISGNTIYF.

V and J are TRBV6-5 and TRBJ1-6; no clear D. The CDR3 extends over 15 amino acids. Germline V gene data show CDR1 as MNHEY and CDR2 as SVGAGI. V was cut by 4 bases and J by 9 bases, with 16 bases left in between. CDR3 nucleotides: TGTGCCAGCAGTTTGCAGGCTATAATTGGTTCACCCCTCCACTTT. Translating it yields CASSLQAIIGSPLHF.

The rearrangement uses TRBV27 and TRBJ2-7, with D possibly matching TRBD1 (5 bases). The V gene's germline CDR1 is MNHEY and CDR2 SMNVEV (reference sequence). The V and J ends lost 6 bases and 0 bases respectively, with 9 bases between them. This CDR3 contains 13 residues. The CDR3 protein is CASSKQVSYEQYF. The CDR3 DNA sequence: TGTGCCAGCAGCAAACAGGTCTCCTACGAGCAGTACTTC.

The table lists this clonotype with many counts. The CDR3 DNA reads as TGCAGTGCTAGGACTAGCGGGATTCGGGACATAAGGAACGAGCAGTACTTC. This codes for CSARTSGIRDIRNEQYF. This chain connects TRBV20-1 to TRBJ2-7; 11 bases fit TRBD2. The length of the CDR3 is 17 residues. V shed 3 bases and J 5 bases; nucleotides not matched to a gene: 15. Germline CDR1 is DFQATT and CDR2 is SNEGSKA (reference sequence).

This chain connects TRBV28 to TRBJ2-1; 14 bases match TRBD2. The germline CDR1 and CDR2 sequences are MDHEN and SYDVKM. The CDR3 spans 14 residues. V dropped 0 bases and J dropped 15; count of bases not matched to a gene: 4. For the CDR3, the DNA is TGTGCCAGCAGTTTATGGACTAGCGGGAGGGGCTTGTTCTTC. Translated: CASSLWTSGRGLFF.